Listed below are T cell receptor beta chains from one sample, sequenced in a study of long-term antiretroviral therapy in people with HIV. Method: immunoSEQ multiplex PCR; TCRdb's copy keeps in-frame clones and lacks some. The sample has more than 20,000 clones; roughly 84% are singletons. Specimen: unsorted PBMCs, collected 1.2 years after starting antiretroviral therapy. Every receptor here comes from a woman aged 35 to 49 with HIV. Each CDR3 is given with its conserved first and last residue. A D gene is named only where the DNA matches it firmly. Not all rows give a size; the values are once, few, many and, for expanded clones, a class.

CDR3 DNA: TGTGCCAGCAGGCAATTGGGGGACAATCAGCCCCAGCATTTT
CDR3 protein: CASRQLGDNQPQHF
clone size: -
D gene: -
J gene: TRBJ1-5
V gene: TRBV27

CDR3 DNA: TGTGCCAGCAGCTTGGACGGCAGATCCACTGAAGCTTTCTTT
CDR3 protein: CASSLDGRSTEAFF
clone size: -
D gene: -
J gene: TRBJ1-1
V gene: TRBV5-6

CDR3 DNA: TGTGCCAGCAGTTTATTGGGCACTGAAGCTTTCTTT
CDR3 protein: CASSLLGTEAFF
clone size: -
D gene: -
J gene: TRBJ1-1
V gene: TRBV27

CDR3 DNA: TGTGCCAGCACTAGCGGAACTAGCACAGATACGCAGTATTTT
CDR3 protein: CASTSGTSTDTQYF
clone size: -
D gene: TRBD2
J gene: TRBJ2-3
V gene: TRBV7-9

CDR3 DNA: TGTGCCAGTAGTCAAGAGACAGGATGGGAAAAACTGTTTTTT
CDR3 protein: CASSQETGWEKLFF
clone size: -
D gene: -
J gene: TRBJ1-4
V gene: TRBV2

CDR3 DNA: TGTGCCAGCAGCTTAGTAGTTTTGTACAATGAGCAGTTCTTC
CDR3 protein: CASSLVVLYNEQFF
clone size: -
D gene: -
J gene: TRBJ2-1
V gene: TRBV7-9

CDR3 DNA: TGTGCCAGCAGCTTAGGACACCAAAAAAGGACAGGGGATGGCGGCTACACCTTC
CDR3 protein: CASSLGHQKRTGDGGYTF
clone size: -
D gene: TRBD1
J gene: TRBJ1-2
V gene: TRBV11-2

CDR3 DNA: TGTGCCAGCTATCCCGGGAGGGACGGGGAGCTGTTTTTT
CDR3 protein: CASYPGRDGELFF
clone size: few
D gene: TRBD2
J gene: TRBJ2-2
V gene: TRBV6-5

CDR3 DNA: TGCATTACGACAGGGAATATTTTGGGAGAGCAGTACTTC
CDR3 protein: CITTGNILGEQYF
clone size: -
D gene: TRBD1
J gene: TRBJ2-7
V gene: TRBV10-3

CDR3 DNA: TGTGCCAGCAGGCTCCGGGACAGAAACACAGATACGCAGTATTTT
CDR3 protein: CASRLRDRNTDTQYF
clone size: -
D gene: TRBD1
J gene: TRBJ2-3
V gene: TRBV2

CDR3 DNA: TGTGCCAGCAGGGTTATAACAGGGGGGGGCTATGGCTACACCTTC
CDR3 protein: CASRVITGGGYGYTF
clone size: -
D gene: TRBD1
J gene: TRBJ1-2
V gene: TRBV27

CDR3 DNA: TGTGCCAGCAGTTTAACTCGGAACACTGAAGCTTTCTTT
CDR3 protein: CASSLTRNTEAFF
clone size: -
D gene: -
J gene: TRBJ1-1
V gene: TRBV28

CDR3 DNA: TGCAGCGTTCGAGAGACTAGCGGGAGCTACGAGCAGTACTTC
CDR3 protein: CSVRETSGSYEQYF
clone size: -
D gene: TRBD2
J gene: TRBJ2-7
V gene: TRBV29-1